This entry lists 4 T cell receptor beta chains sequenced from one sample in a study of blood T cell repertoires in COVID-19. Profiling relied on immunoSEQ multiplex PCR, and the TCRdb table lists in-frame clones only, not all of them. Among 300,000 to 350,000 clones listed, about 91% were seen once. The source material was peripheral blood. The receptor source for this set is a woman in her twenties or thirties with COVID-19, enrolled during active disease.

The chain couples TRBV11-2 to TRBJ1-2; D is possibly TRBD1 (6 bases). CDR1 and CDR2 (germline): SGHAT, FQNNGV. V was pared by 4 bases and J by 6 bases, with 9 bases between. CDR3 length equals 12 residues. CDR3 sequence reads: CASSYHRDGYTF. Written as DNA, the CDR3 is TGTGCCAGCAGCTACCACAGGGATGGCTACACCTTC.

The rearrangement links TRBV18 to TRBJ1-2; 9 positions match TRBD1. This CDR3 spans 15 amino acids. CDR1 KGHSH and CDR2 LQKENI come from the germline V gene. J was trimmed by 3 bases and V by 0 bases; bases with no gene match: 2. The CDR3 DNA follows: TGTGCCAGCTCACCACCGGGGACAGGGTACTATGGCTACACCTTC. Its protein is CASSPPGTGYYGYTF.

The rearrangement joins TRBV6-5 to TRBJ1-2, with 8 positions matching TRBD1. CDR1 and CDR2 (germline): MNHEY, SVGAGI. Trimming removed 9 bases from V and 7 bases from J; junction bases left unmatched: 10. The CDR3 is made up of 13 amino acids. DNA for the CDR3: TGTGCCAGTTTAAAAACAGGGGGAGGTGGCTACACCTTC. Translated, it gives CASLKTGGGGYTF.

The chain joins TRBV20-1 to TRBJ1-1; TRBD1 agrees at 11 bases. The ends lost 3 bases at V and 1 base at J; junction bases unmatched: 4. The CDR3 has 15 amino acids. From germline, CDR1 is DFQATT and CDR2 SNEGSKA (reference sequence). CDR3 loop: CSASGQGAGNTEAFF. The CDR3 nucleotides are TGCAGTGCTAGTGGACAGGGGGCGGGGAACACTGAAGCTTTCTTT.